This T cell receptor (beta chain) derives from a study of identical twins. TCRdb re-derived calls from the 5' RACE reads in MiXCR, one entry per CDR3 protein. The profile shows about 470,000 distinct CDR3 sequences, roughly a quarter of them singletons. These data also formed part of another study, on T cells expressing NK-cell markers. This second report adds: With respect to HCMV, seven of the eight sequenced donors were seropositive, and one was seronegative.

Specimen: CD4+ T cells sorted from blood. This sequence originates from a woman between 18 and 29 years old in good health.

CDR3 loop: CATSRLLAGDTGELFF. CDR3 DNA: TGTGCCACCAGTCGGTTACTAGCGGGAGACACCGGGGAGCTGTTTTTT. This chain links TRBV24-1 with TRBJ2-2, with 11 bases identical to TRBD2. CDR3 size: 16 residues. Germline V CDR1 and CDR2: KGHDR, SFDVKD. With 6 bases clipped from V and 3 bases from J, the junction kept 5 bases outside the gene matches.